This TCR beta chain came from a study of cytomegalovirus exposure and HLA in healthy donors. Notes on the study in general: Most sequenced TCRs were rare (though some public TCRs occurred in many donors).

PCR was performed using 60 Vbeta and 13 Jbeta primers. Assay used: immunoSEQ multiplex PCR; TCRdb lists only in-frame clones, some missing. Among approximately 150,000 clones listed, around 75% were seen once. As for this clone: The antigen is undetermined.

Sequences were obtained from PBMCs. The TCR was taken from a male donor in good health and CMV-seronegative.

In DNA form, the CDR3 reads TGTGCCACCCGGACTAACACTGAAGCTTTCTTT. This sequence encodes CATRTNTEAFF. The chain is built from TRBV6-6 and TRBJ1-1; D not resolved. Trimming took 10 bases from V and 2 from J, leaving 8 bases between them. CDR3 length: 11 residues. Germline V gene lookup returns CDR1 MNHNY and CDR2 SVGAGI (reference sequence).